This T cell receptor (beta chain) was found in a study of identical twins. There are a few counts of this clonotype. The CDR3 has 16 residues. V shed 2 bases and J shed 6 bases, with 19 bases lying between them. Germline CDR1 is MGHDK and CDR2 is SYGVNS. One entry per CDR3 protein, called by TCRdb with MiXCR from the 5' RACE reads. The sample lists 400,000 to 500,000 distinct CDR3 sequences, approximately 14% occurring once. These same records also appear under a second study, on yellow fever vaccine responses in identical twins.

The chain joins TRBV25-1 to TRBJ1-2, with D perhaps matching TRBD1 (5 bases). The sequenced sample consisted of CD4+ T cells sorted from blood. This TCR was recovered from a woman aged 18-30 years in good health. The CDR3 region is CASSEGGDAQGHGYTF. The DNA of the CDR3 is TGTGCCAGCAGTGAAGGGGGTGACGCGCAGGGTCATGGCTACACCTTC.